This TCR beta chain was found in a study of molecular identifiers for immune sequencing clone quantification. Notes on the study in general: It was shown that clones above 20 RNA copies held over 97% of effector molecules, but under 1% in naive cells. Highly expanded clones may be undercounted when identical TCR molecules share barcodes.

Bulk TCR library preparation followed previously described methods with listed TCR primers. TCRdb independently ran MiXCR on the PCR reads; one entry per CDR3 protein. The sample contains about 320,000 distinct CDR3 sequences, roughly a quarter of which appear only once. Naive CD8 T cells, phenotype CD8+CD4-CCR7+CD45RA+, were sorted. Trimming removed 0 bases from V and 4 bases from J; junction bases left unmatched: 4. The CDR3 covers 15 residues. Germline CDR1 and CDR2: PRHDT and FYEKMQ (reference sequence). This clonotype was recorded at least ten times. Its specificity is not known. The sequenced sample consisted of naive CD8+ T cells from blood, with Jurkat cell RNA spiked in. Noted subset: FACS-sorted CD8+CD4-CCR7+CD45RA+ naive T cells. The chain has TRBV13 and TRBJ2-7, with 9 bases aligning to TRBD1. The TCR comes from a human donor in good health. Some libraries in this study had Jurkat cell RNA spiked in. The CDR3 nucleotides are TGTGCCAGCAGCTTAGGCGCCGGACAGGGGTACGAGCAGTACTTC. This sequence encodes CASSLGAGQGYEQYF.